This T cell receptor beta chain comes out of a study of cytomegalovirus exposure and HLA in healthy donors. Whole-study results and caveats: Among TCR beta chains, those listed as cytomegalovirus-associated numbered over 150. Many donors carried some public TCRs, although rarity characterized most TCR sequences.

Produced via immunoSEQ multiplex PCR; TCRdb's table is partial and in-frame only. The table has around 130,000 clones, under 90% seen once. The V end was cut by 5 bases, the J end by 5 bases, with 19 bases between. The germline gives CDR1 MGHDK, CDR2 SYGVNS. CDR3 length: 15 residues. Comment on this clone: The antigen remains unidentified.

This chain uses TRBV25-1 with TRBJ2-7; no reliable D call. The sequenced sample was PBMCs. This clonotype was obtained from a woman in her 30s in good health and CMV-seronegative. CDR3 sequence: CASSLGGELRNEQYF. As DNA, the CDR3 is TGTGCCAGCAGTCTCGGTGGAGAACTTCGGAACGAGCAGTACTTC.